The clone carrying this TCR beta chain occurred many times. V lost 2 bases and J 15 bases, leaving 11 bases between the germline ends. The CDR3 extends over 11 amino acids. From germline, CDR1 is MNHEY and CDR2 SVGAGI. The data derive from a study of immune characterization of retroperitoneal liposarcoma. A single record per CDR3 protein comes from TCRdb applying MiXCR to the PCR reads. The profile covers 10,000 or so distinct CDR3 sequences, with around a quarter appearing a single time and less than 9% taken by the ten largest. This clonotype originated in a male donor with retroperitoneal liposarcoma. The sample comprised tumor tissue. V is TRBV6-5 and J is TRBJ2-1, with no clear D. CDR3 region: CASSYGPLRFF. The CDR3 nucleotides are TGTGCCAGCAGTTACGGGCCACTGAGGTTCTTC.